This T cell receptor (beta chain) stems from a study of OX40 agonist ivuxolimab in advanced cancers. About the research overall: Ivuxolimab, an agonistic anti-OX40 (CD134) antibody, was given to patients. Patients assigned to dose escalation were diagnosed with hepatocellular carcinoma, melanoma, renal cell or head and neck cancer. Overall study results and limits: More expanded clones were found, on average, in CD8+ than in CD4+ T cells. Partial responders at 0.1-3.0 mg/kg showed near-lowest clonal expansion.

Note on this clone: The antigen is undetermined.

Profiling relied on immunoSEQ multiplex PCR, and the TCRdb table lists in-frame clones only, not all of them. The profile shows 63,000 or so clones, 91% of them singletons. This sequence originates from an adult with an advanced solid tumor such as melanoma, head and neck, liver or kidney cancer. Source: CD4+ or CD8+ T cells sorted from blood, taken in a trial of the OX40 agonist ivuxolimab.

The CDR3 nucleotides read TGTGCCAGCAGTGGTCAGGACAGGGAGGCAGATACGCAGTATTTT. Amino acids: CASSGQDREADTQYF. The chain employs TRBV28 and TRBJ2-3, with 8 bases fitting TRBD1. The CDR3 consists of 15 residues. CDR1 is MDHEN and CDR2 is SYDVKM in the germline V gene. Unmatched junction bases numbered 8, after V lost 5 bases and J lost 4 bases. Variable domain in full (rest from reference TRBV28 and TRBJ2-3): DVKVTQSSRYLVKRTGEKVFLECVQDMDHENMFWYRQDPGLGLRLIYFSYDVKMKEKGDIPEGYSVSREKKERFSLILESASTNQTSMYLCASSGQDREADTQYFGPGTRLTVL.